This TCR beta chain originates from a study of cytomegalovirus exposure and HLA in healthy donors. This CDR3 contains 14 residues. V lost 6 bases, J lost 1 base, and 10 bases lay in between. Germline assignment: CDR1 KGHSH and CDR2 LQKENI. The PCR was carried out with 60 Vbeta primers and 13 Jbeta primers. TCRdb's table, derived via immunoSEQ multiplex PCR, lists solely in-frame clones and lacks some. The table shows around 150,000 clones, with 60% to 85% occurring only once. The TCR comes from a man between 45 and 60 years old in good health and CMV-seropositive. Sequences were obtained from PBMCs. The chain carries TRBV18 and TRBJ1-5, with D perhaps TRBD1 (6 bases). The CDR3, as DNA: TGTGCCAGCTCTAATACAGGGAGCAATCAGCCCCAGCATTTT. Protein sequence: CASSNTGSNQPQHF.